This T cell receptor beta chain stems from a study of PD-1 blockade in classical Hodgkin lymphoma. General observations from the study: Newly diagnosed patients reportedly had lower baseline TCR diversity than healthy donors.

In its sample, this clone was seen once. Its specificity is unknown. Method: immunoSEQ multiplex PCR; TCRdb's copy keeps in-frame clones and lacks some. The table includes roughly 70,000 clones, 93% detected once. Trimming removed 2 bases from V and 4 bases from J; junction bases left unmatched: 7. The CDR3 has 16 amino acids. The germline V gene has CDR1 SGHDT and CDR2 YYEEEE. Time point described: newly diagnosed, previously untreated cHL patient sample. The sequenced sample was peripheral blood mononuclear cells (PBMCs). The J gene is TRBJ1-1, the V gene TRBV5-6; 11 bases line up with TRBD1. This TCR was recovered from a human donor with classical Hodgkin lymphoma. The CDR3, as DNA: TGTGCCAGCAGCTTCGGACAGGGGGCGAGGAGCACTGAAGCTTTCTTT. Translation: CASSFGQGARSTEAFF.